The 11 T cell receptor beta chains below were found in one sample sequenced in a study of PD-1 blockade in classical Hodgkin lymphoma. TCRdb's table, derived via immunoSEQ multiplex PCR, lists solely in-frame clones and lacks some. The data hold 30,000 or so clones, with about 86% observed a single time. Time point here: cycle 4 day 1 (C4D1), after more than five weeks of nivolumab. All the patients suffered relapse after autologous stem cell transplantation, and brentuximab vedotin exposure differed. CD4+ T cells were purified from thawed PBMCs by negative selection. The starting material was CD4+ T cells from blood, obtained before the fourth cycle of nivolumab. The receptors come from a human donor with classical Hodgkin lymphoma.

The chain has TRBV7-6 and TRBJ2-1; the match to TRBD2 covers 13 bases. This CDR3 spans 16 amino acids. Germline-derived CDR1 and CDR2 are SGHVS and FNYEAQ. V lost 5 bases, J lost 4 bases, and 5 bases stayed unmatched. The CDR3 coding sequence is TGTGCCAGCAGCCGTACTAGCGGGGGGGTATACAATGAGCAGTTCTTC. It translates to CASSRTSGGVYNEQFF. Together with reference TRBV7-6 and TRBJ2-1, the CDR3 gives the full variable domain: GAGVSQSPRYKVTKRGQDVALRCDPISGHVSLYWYRQALGQGPEFLTYFNYEAQQDKSGLPNDRFSAERPEGSISTLTIQRTEQRDSAMYRCASSRTSGGVYNEQFFGPGTRLTVL.

The chain links TRBV25-1 to TRBJ2-3, with D maybe TRBD2 (6 bases). The CDR3 consists of 16 residues. The V gene's germline CDR1 is MGHDK and CDR2 SYGVNS. With 2 bases removed from V and 2 bases from J, the gap between germline ends came to 14 bases. The CDR3 region has the DNA TGTGCCAGCAGTGAAAGGAGGGGCGGCTACACAGATACGCAGTATTTT. Translation: CASSERRGGYTDTQYF.

The chain employs TRBV5-4 and TRBJ2-7; D perhaps matches TRBD2 (6 bases). V lost 5 bases and J 7 bases, leaving 16 bases between the germline ends. Per germline, CDR1 SGHNT and CDR2 YYREEE (reference sequence). The CDR3 covers 13 residues. The CDR3 here is CASRVGGVGEQYF. For the CDR3, the DNA is TGTGCCAGCAGGGTCGGAGGGGTGGGGGAGCAGTACTTC.

This sequence joins TRBV2 and TRBJ2-7, with 7 bases that match TRBD1. The CDR3 runs to 15 residues. V lost 5 bases, J lost 1 base, and 8 bases stayed unmatched. Germline CDR1 is SNHLY and CDR2 is FYNNEI. CDR3 amino acids: CASSKDRDPSYEQYF. CDR3 sequence (DNA): TGTGCCAGCAGTAAAGACAGGGATCCTTCCTACGAGCAGTACTTC. Variable domain in full (rest from reference TRBV2 and TRBJ2-7): EPEVTQTPSHQVTQMGQEVILRCVPISNHLYFYWYRQILGQKVEFLVSFYNNEISEKSEIFDDQFSVERPDGSNFTLKIRSTKLEDSAMYFCASSKDRDPSYEQYFGPGTRLTVT.

This chain links TRBV7-8 with TRBJ2-2; possible D gene TRBD1, 6 bases. V was trimmed by 3 bases and J by 2 bases, leaving 10 bases between them. Germline V lookup: CDR1 SGHVS, CDR2 FQNEAQ. This CDR3 has 15 residues. Here the CDR3 reads CASSFGTRNTGELFF. The CDR3 DNA is TGTGCCAGCAGCTTCGGGACACGAAACACCGGGGAGCTGTTTTTT.

The chain couples TRBV27 to TRBJ2-1, with D tentatively TRBD2 (5 bases). The germline V gene encodes CDR1 MNHEY and CDR2 SMNVEV (reference sequence). The CDR3 has 15 residues. Trimming took 6 bases from V and 0 from J, leaving 12 bases between them. CDR3: CASSVTSASYNEQFF. The CDR3 region has the DNA TGTGCCAGCAGCGTTACTAGTGCCTCCTACAATGAGCAGTTCTTC.

V is TRBV18 and J is TRBJ2-3; D is uncertain. The CDR3 consists of 18 residues. The ends were cut back, 6 bases at V and 2 bases at J, with 24 bases in the middle. Germline V gene lookup returns CDR1 KGHSH and CDR2 LQKENI. The CDR3 is CASSQNHVRAVVTDTQYF. Written as DNA, the CDR3 is TGTGCCAGCTCGCAGAACCACGTTCGGGCAGTGGTCACAGATACGCAGTATTTT.

V and J are TRBV5-4 and TRBJ1-2, with TRBD1 as a possible D gene (5 bases). Trimming stripped 2 bases from V and 4 bases from J, with 12 bases between. The CDR3 extends over 14 amino acids. Germline V gene lookup returns CDR1 SGHNT and CDR2 YYREEE (reference sequence). CDR3 bases: TGTGCCAGCAGCTTAGAGTGGGGGAGCTATGGCTACACCTTC. This codes for CASSLEWGSYGYTF.

The chain employs TRBV6-1 and TRBJ1-5; 12 nucleotides line up with TRBD1. CDR3 length equals 17 residues. The V gene end was trimmed by 0 bases and the J gene end by 7 bases; junction bases not matched to a gene: 7. The germline V gene encodes CDR1 MNHNS and CDR2 SASEGT. This CDR3 reads CASSEAWGQGARQPQHF. The CDR3 bases are TGTGCCAGCAGTGAAGCTTGGGGACAGGGGGCAAGACAGCCCCAGCATTTT.

The CDR3 loop reads CASSVGRTGNTEAFF. CDR3 bases: TGTGCCAGCAGCGTAGGGAGGACGGGGAACACTGAAGCTTTCTTT. V and J are TRBV9 and TRBJ1-1; the D is unclear. This CDR3 contains 15 residues. V lost 0 bases to trimming and J lost 1 base, with 10 bases between them. Germline CDR1 is SGDLS and CDR2 is YYNGEE.

The chain links TRBV4-1 to TRBJ2-2; D gene ambiguous. The germline CDR1 and CDR2 sequences are MGHRA and YSYEKL. The CDR3 has 15 residues. Trimming removed 2 bases at V and 4 bases at J, with 11 bases between. CDR3 DNA sequence: TGCGCCAGCAGCCAACTGGTGAGGAGCACCGGGGAGCTGTTTTTT. Translating it yields CASSQLVRSTGELFF.